The clone carrying this T cell receptor beta chain appeared a few times. Its antigen is unknown. These data belong to a study of cytomegalovirus exposure and HLA in healthy donors. The wider study: One earlier analysis, a look at 180 million or so T cells, found roughly 110 million unique TCR beta sequences.

Germline assignment: CDR1 WSHSY and CDR2 SAAADI. The CDR3 is 13 residues long. Trimming removed 3 bases from V and 6 bases from J; junction bases left unmatched: 4. Study-level results: Rarity held for most TCR sequences, but there were some public TCRs that occurred in many donors. The authors considered a cluster of highly shared sequence variants likely to be a sequencing artifact. Cytomegalovirus association was assigned to some 160 TCR beta chains.

The PCR used 60 Vbeta and 13 Jbeta primers. The method was immunoSEQ multiplex PCR; TCRdb's version includes in-frame clones alone and lacks a portion of them. The profile shows nearly 200,000 clones, roughly 80% of them singletons. The gene calls are TRBV10-2 and TRBJ2-7; TRBD1 agrees at 8 bases. The TCR sequence derives from a woman aged 50 to 60 in good health and CMV-seropositive. The specimen was PBMCs. CDR3 nucleotides: TGCGCCAGCAGTGACAGGGGGCGGCTCGAGCAGTACTTC. The encoded protein is CASSDRGRLEQYF.